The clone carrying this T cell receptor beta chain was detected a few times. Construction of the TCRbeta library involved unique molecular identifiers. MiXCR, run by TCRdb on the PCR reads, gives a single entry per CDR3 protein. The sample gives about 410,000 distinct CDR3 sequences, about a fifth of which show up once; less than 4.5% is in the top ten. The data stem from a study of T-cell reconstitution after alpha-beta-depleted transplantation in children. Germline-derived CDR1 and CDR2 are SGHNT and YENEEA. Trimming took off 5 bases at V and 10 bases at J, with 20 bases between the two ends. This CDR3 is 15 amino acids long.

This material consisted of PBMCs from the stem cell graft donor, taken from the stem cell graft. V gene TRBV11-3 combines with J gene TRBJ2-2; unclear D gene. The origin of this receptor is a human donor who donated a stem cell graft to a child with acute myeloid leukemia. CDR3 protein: CASSPGSKVFVELFF. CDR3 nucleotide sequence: TGTGCCAGCAGCCCCGGGTCGAAGGTGTTTGTGGAGCTGTTTTTT.